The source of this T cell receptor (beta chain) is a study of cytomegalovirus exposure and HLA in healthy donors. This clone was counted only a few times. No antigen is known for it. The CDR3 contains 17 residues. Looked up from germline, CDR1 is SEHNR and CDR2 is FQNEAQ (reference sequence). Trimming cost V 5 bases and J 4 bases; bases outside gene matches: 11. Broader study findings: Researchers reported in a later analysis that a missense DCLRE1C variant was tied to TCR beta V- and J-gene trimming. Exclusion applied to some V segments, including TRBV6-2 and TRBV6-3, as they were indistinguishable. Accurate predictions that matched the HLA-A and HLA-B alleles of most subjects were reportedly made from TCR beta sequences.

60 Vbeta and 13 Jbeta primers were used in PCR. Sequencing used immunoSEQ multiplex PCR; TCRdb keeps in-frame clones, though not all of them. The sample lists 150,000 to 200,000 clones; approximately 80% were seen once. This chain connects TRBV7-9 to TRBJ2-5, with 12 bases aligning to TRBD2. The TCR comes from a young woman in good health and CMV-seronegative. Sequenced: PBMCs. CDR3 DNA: TGTGCCAGCAGCCCCGAGACTAGCGGGAGACTTCGAGAGACCCAGTACTTC. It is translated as CASSPETSGRLRETQYF. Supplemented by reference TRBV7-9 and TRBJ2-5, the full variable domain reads DTGVSQNPRHKITKRGQNVTFRCDPISEHNRLYWYRQTLGQGPEFLTYFQNEAQLEKSRLLSDRFSAERPKGSFSTLEIQRTEQGDSAMYLCASSPETSGRLRETQYFGPGTRLLVL.